The rows below give T cell receptor beta chains drawn from one sample of a study of Tregs in tolerant kidney transplant recipients. Profiled with immunoSEQ multiplex PCR; TCRdb holds only in-frame clones, not every one. The sample gives 240,000 or so clones, about 80% of which show up once; 0.55% to 0.65% is in the top ten. The sample was CD4+ T cells from blood. These receptors originate from a human donor in good health. Both conserved end residues are part of each CDR3. D genes are given only for firm matches. Expanded clones are given a class, and other clones once, few, many or no size at all.

cdr3_nt | cdr3_aa | cdr3_length | j_call | clone_size | d_call | v_call
TGTGCCAGCAGTTACGGTAGGAACACTGAAGCTTTCTTT | CASSYGRNTEAFF | 13 | TRBJ1-1 | - | - | TRBV6-5
TGCGCCAGCAGCTTTGAGGTCGGGACACCTTACTCTGGAAACACCATATATTTT | CASSFEVGTPYSGNTIYF | 18 | TRBJ1-3 | - | - | TRBV5-1
TGTGCCAGCAGCCTAAGGGGACAGAGCTCCTACGAGCAGTACTTC | CASSLRGQSSYEQYF | 15 | TRBJ2-7 | - | TRBD1 | TRBV7-3
TGTGCCAGCAGTTACGAAGCAGGAAACACCATATATTTT | CASSYEAGNTIYF | 13 | TRBJ1-3 | - | - | TRBV6-6
TGTGCCAGCATCAGGACTAGCGGGAGGGCAGATACGCAGTATTTT | CASIRTSGRADTQYF | 15 | TRBJ2-3 | once | TRBD2 | TRBV6-5
TGCGCCAGCAGCCCGGTGGCTAGCGGGAGAAATGAGCAGTTCTTC | CASSPVASGRNEQFF | 15 | TRBJ2-1 | - | TRBD2 | TRBV5-1
TGTGCCACCAGAGGGGGAGGGCTCGGTGAAAAACTGTTTTTT | CATRGGGLGEKLFF | 14 | TRBJ1-4 | - | - | TRBV6-5
TGTGCCAGCAGCGTTAGCGGGATTGCCTACAATGAGCAGTTCTTC | CASSVSGIAYNEQFF | 15 | TRBJ2-1 | - | TRBD2 | TRBV9
TGTGCCAGCAGCAGGTCGGGGCGCGGATGGGCAGATACGCAGTATTTT | CASSRSGRGWADTQYF | 16 | TRBJ2-3 | once | - | TRBV14
TGCGCCAGCAGCTTGAGACAACAAGAGACCCAGTACTTC | CASSLRQQETQYF | 13 | TRBJ2-5 | - | - | TRBV5-1
TGTGCCAGCTCACCTGGGGTTTACGAGCAGTACTTC | CASSPGVYEQYF | 12 | TRBJ2-7 | - | - | TRBV18
TGTGCCAGCTCACCGACTGGGCTTATGAACACTGAAGCTTTCTTT | CASSPTGLMNTEAFF | 15 | TRBJ1-1 | - | - | TRBV18
TGTGCCAGCAGCTTAGGGACTAGCGGACTCACAGATACGCAGTATTTT | CASSLGTSGLTDTQYF | 16 | TRBJ2-3 | - | TRBD2 | TRBV11-3
TGTGCCAGCACCCAGGACAGGGGGCGCTTAGCTGAAGCTTTCTTT | CASTQDRGRLAEAFF | 15 | TRBJ1-1 | - | TRBD1 | TRBV6-1
TGTGCCAGTAGCAGCCTTCGGGGGACAAGCTCCTACGAGCAGTACTTC | CASSSLRGTSSYEQYF | 16 | TRBJ2-7 | - | - | TRBV19
TGTGCCAGCAGTGGGACAGGGACCAGGGTGAATGAGCAGTTCTTC | CASSGTGTRVNEQFF | 15 | TRBJ2-1 | once | TRBD1 | TRBV9
TGTGCCAGCAGTCCTCCGACTAGCACTGGGGCCAACGTCCTGACTTTC | CASSPPTSTGANVLTF | 16 | TRBJ2-6 | - | TRBD2 | TRBV25-1
TGTGCCAGCAGTGAAGCGGGGACTAGCGCTAGGAATGAGCAGTTCTTC | CASSEAGTSARNEQFF | 16 | TRBJ2-1 | - | TRBD2 | TRBV6-1
TGTGCCAGCACCCGGACTAGCGGAGACAATGAGCAGTTCTTC | CASTRTSGDNEQFF | 14 | TRBJ2-1 | - | TRBD2 | TRBV5-5
TGTGCCAGCAGCGCCCGGGCAGGGGACGGTCGGCCCCAGCATTTT | CASSARAGDGRPQHF | 15 | TRBJ1-5 | - | - | TRBV7-2
TGTGCCTGGAGTTTGACCCTGGGGGGCGAGCAGTACTTC | CAWSLTLGGEQYF | 13 | TRBJ2-7 | - | - | TRBV30
TGTGCCAGCATTGAAGATCCGGGCAGGGTCGCTGAAGCTTTCTTT | CASIEDPGRVAEAFF | 15 | TRBJ1-1 | - | - | TRBV6-1
TGCGCCAGCAGCTCCCCTGGCAGGGAAGGCCTCGGGGAGCTGTTTTTT | CASSSPGREGLGELFF | 16 | TRBJ2-2 | - | - | TRBV5-1
TGCGCCAGCAGCTTGGGAGCGGGGGTGTTTCAAGAGACCCAGTACTTC | CASSLGAGVFQETQYF | 16 | TRBJ2-5 | - | TRBD2 | TRBV5-1
TGTGCCAGCAGTCGGACAGTTTTTTCCTACGAGCAGTACTTC | CASSRTVFSYEQYF | 14 | TRBJ2-7 | once | - | TRBV27
TGCACCGTCCCCCAGGGCAACTATGGCTACACCTTC | CTVPQGNYGYTF | 12 | TRBJ1-2 | - | - | TRBV29-1
TGTGCCAGCAGTGAACAGGCGAGCTCCTACAATGAGCAGTTCTTC | CASSEQASSYNEQFF | 15 | TRBJ2-1 | - | - | TRBV6-1
TGTGCCAGCAGCGTGACCCCGATGAACTACAATGAGCAGTTCTTC | CASSVTPMNYNEQFF | 15 | TRBJ2-1 | - | - | TRBV6-5
TGCGCCAGCAGCCCCATACGCGACAGCGACGAGCAGTACTTC | CASSPIRDSDEQYF | 14 | TRBJ2-7 | few | - | TRBV4-1
TGTGCCAGCAATAGAGGACAGAACACTGAAGCTTTCTTT | CASNRGQNTEAFF | 13 | TRBJ1-1 | - | - | TRBV6-1
TGTGCCAGCTCACCACAGCTCTCGGCTAGCGGTACACCCTACGAGCAGTACTTC | CASSPQLSASGTPYEQYF | 18 | TRBJ2-7 | - | TRBD2 | TRBV18
TGTGCCAGCAGTTTGGAGGCGAGGAGTTCGGATGGCTACACCTTC | CASSLEARSSDGYTF | 15 | TRBJ1-2 | - | - | TRBV2
TGTGCCACCAGCAGAGGCCCCTCACAGGGGGCGCGGGCCACTGAAGCTTTCTTT | CATSRGPSQGARATEAFF | 18 | TRBJ1-1 | - | TRBD1 | TRBV15
TGCGCCAGCAGCTTGGCCCCCGGGAACTATGGCTACACCTTC | CASSLAPGNYGYTF | 14 | TRBJ1-2 | - | - | TRBV5-1
TGTGCCAGCAGCCACCGACTAGCGGGGGGGCGAAAAAATGAGCAGTTCTTC | CASSHRLAGGRKNEQFF | 17 | TRBJ2-1 | - | TRBD2 | TRBV14
TGTGCCAGCAGCGTATCCCGCCAGAACACCGGGGAGCTGTTTTTT | CASSVSRQNTGELFF | 15 | TRBJ2-2 | - | - | TRBV9
TGCGCCAGCAGCTTGGCAGGGGCGAGCTATGGCTACACCTTC | CASSLAGASYGYTF | 14 | TRBJ1-2 | - | - | TRBV5-1
TGTGCCAGCAGCCTCCCGACAGGGGCTAATGAAAAACTGTTTTTT | CASSLPTGANEKLFF | 15 | TRBJ1-4 | once | TRBD1 | TRBV5-6